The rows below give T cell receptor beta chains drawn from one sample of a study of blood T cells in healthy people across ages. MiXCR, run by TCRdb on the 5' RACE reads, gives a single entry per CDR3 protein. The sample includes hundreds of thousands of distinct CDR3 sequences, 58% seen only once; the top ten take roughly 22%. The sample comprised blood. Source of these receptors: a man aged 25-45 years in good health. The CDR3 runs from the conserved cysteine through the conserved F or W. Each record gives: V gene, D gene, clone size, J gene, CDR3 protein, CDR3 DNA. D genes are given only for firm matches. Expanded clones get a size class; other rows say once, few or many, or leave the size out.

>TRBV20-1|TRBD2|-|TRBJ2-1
CSASSGGYNEQFF
TGCAGTGCTAGTAGCGGGGGATACAATGAGCAGTTCTTC
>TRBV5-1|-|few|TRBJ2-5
CASSLGGLAGGTQYF
TGCGCCAGCAGCTTGGGGGGTTTGGCCGGTGGGACCCAGTACTTC
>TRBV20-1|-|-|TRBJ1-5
CSAGRPPQPQHF
TGCAGTGCTGGGCGCCCCCCTCAGCCCCAGCATTTT
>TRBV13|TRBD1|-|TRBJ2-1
CASCGPWGRGPNEQFF
TGTGCCAGCTGCGGACCGTGGGGCAGGGGGCCCAATGAGCAGTTCTTC
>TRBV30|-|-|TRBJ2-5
CAWSVPGDGEQYF
TGTGCCTGGAGTGTACCAGGGGATGGGGAGCAGTACTTC
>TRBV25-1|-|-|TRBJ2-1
CASRAGEQFF
TGTGCCAGCAGAGCAGGGGAGCAGTTCTTC
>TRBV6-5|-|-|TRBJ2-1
CASTPIGGEQFF
TGTGCCAGCACCCCAATCGGGGGTGAGCAGTTCTTC
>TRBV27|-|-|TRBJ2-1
CASSFRVGPGYNEQFF
TGTGCCAGCAGTTTTCGGGTCGGGCCCGGATACAATGAGCAGTTCTTC
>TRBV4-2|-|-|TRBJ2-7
CASSQASSGPYEQYF
TGTGCCAGCAGCCAAGCCTCCAGCGGTCCCTACGAGCAGTACTTC
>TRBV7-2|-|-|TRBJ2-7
CASSLQTVVYEQYF
TGTGCCAGCAGCCTACAAACAGTCGTCTACGAGCAGTACTTC
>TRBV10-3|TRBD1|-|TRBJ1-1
CAIQGAATEAFF
TGTGCCATCCAGGGGGCGGCCACTGAAGCTTTCTTT
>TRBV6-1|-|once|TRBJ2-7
CASSELAHYEQYF
TGTGCCAGCAGTGAGCTGGCCCACTACGAGCAGTACTTC
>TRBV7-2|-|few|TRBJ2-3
CASSPSPDRTDTQYF
TGTGCCAGCAGCCCAAGCCCGGACCGAACAGATACGCAGTATTTT
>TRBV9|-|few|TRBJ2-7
CASSVFRSLVYEQYF
TGTGCCAGCAGCGTTTTTAGATCCCTAGTCTACGAGCAGTACTTC
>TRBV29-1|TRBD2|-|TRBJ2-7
CSVEVAGLPYEQYF
TGCAGCGTTGAAGTAGCGGGGCTCCCCTACGAGCAGTACTTC
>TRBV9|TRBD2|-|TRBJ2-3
CASSVDKISGNADTQYF
TGTGCCAGCAGCGTGGACAAGATTAGCGGGAATGCAGATACGCAGTATTTT
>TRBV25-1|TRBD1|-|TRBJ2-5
CASRSRGYQETQYF
TGTGCCAGCAGGAGCAGGGGGTACCAAGAGACCCAGTACTTC
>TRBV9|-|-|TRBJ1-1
CASSVGRQGLSFF
TGTGCCAGCAGCGTAGGTCGTCAGGGACTCTCTTTCTTT
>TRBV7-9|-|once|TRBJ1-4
CASSRSGDPTNEKLFF
TGTGCCAGCAGCCGTTCCGGGGACCCAACTAATGAAAAACTGTTTTTT
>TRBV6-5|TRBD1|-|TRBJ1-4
CASSGTGLATNEKLFF
TGTGCCAGCAGTGGGACAGGGCTTGCAACTAATGAAAAACTGTTTTTT
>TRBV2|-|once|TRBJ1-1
CASSLGGHMNTEAFF
TGTGCCAGCAGTCTGGGGGGGCACATGAACACTGAAGCTTTCTTT
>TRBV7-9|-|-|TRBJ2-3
CASSPGTGVLPQYF
TGTGCCAGCAGTCCCGGGACGGGGGTCCTTCCGCAGTATTTT
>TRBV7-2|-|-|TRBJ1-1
CASSPPPAGNTEAFF
TGTGCCAGCAGCCCCCCCCCGGCAGGGAACACTGAAGCTTTCTTT
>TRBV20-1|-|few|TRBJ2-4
CSARDLGGNIQYF
TGCAGTGCTAGAGATCTTGGCGGAAACATTCAGTACTTC
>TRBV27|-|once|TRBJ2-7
CASSFVGGYEQYF
TGTGCCAGCAGTTTTGTGGGGGGATACGAGCAGTACTTC
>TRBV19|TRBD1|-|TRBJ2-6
CASSRTGVFSGANVLTF
TGTGCCAGTAGTAGGACAGGGGTCTTCTCTGGGGCCAACGTCCTGACTTTC
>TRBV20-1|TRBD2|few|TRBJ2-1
CSAQLAGVGEQFF
TGCAGTGCTCAACTAGCGGGAGTTGGTGAGCAGTTCTTC
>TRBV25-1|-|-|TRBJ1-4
CASSEYGGPPTNEKLFF
TGTGCCAGCAGTGAATATGGGGGGCCCCCAACTAATGAAAAACTGTTTTTT
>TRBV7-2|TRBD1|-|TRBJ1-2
CASSRTWTGLVGYTF
TGTGCCAGCAGCCGCACCTGGACAGGGTTGGTCGGCTACACCTTC
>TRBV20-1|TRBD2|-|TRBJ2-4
CSASTGTSGENIQYF
TGCAGTGCTAGCACCGGGACTAGCGGGGAAAACATTCAGTACTTC
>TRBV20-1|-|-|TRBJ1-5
CSAIARGGVSNQPQHF
TGCAGTGCTATCGCACGGGGGGGGGTTAGCAATCAGCCCCAGCATTTT
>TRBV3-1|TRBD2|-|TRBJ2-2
CASSLGLAGDTGELFF
TGTGCCAGCAGCCTGGGACTAGCAGGGGACACCGGGGAGCTGTTTTTT
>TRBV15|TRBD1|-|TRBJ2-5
CATSSDRGRKQYF
TGTGCCACCAGCAGTGACAGGGGTAGGAAGCAGTACTTC
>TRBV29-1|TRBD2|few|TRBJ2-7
CSVGPAGGYEQYF
TGCAGCGTTGGCCCAGCGGGAGGCTACGAGCAGTACTTC
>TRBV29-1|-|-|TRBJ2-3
CSVDFANSDTQYF
TGCAGCGTTGATTTTGCTAACTCAGATACGCAGTATTTT
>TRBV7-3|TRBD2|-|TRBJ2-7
CASSQPPTSGSFLPCEQYF
TGTGCCAGCAGCCAGCCACCGACTAGCGGGAGCTTTCTCCCCTGCGAGCAGTACTTC
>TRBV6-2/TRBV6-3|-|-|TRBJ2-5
CASSWAGQETRYF
TGTGCCAGCAGTTGGGCAGGCCAAGAGACCCGGTACTTC
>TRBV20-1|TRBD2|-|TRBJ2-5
CSARDRTSGKETQYF
TGCAGTGCTAGAGATCGGACTAGCGGGAAGGAGACCCAGTACTTC